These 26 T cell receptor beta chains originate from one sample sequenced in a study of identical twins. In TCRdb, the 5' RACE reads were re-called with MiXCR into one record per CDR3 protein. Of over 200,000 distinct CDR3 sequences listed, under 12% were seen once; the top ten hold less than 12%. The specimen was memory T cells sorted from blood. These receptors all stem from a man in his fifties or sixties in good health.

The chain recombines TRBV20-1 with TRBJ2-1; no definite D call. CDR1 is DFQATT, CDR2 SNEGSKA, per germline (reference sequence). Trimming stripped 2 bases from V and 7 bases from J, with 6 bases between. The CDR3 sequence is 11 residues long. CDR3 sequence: CSARSGNEQFF. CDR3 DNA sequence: TGCAGTGCTAGATCCGGGAATGAGCAGTTCTTC.

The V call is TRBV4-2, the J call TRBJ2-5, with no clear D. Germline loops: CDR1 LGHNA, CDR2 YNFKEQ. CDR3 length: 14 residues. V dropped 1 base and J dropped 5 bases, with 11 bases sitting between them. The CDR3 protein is CASSQVEYGETQYF. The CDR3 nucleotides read TGTGCCAGCAGCCAAGTCGAGTACGGGGAGACCCAGTACTTC.

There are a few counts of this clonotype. The DNA for the CDR3 is TGCAGTGCTAGTGACGGAAATTACGAGCAGTACTTC. Translating it yields CSASDGNYEQYF. The rearrangement links TRBV20-1 to TRBJ2-7; no definite D call. The CDR3 totals 12 residues. Trimming cost V 3 bases and J 4 bases, with 10 bases left between them. Germline V lookup: CDR1 DFQATT, CDR2 SNEGSKA (reference sequence).

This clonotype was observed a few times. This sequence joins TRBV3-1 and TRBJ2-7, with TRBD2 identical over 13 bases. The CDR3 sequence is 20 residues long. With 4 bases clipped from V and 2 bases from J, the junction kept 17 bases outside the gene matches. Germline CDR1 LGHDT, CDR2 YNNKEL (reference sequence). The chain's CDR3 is CASSPALTSGGPPRTYEQYF. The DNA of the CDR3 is TGTGCCAGCAGCCCCGCATTGACTAGCGGGGGGCCCCCACGAACCTACGAGCAGTACTTC.

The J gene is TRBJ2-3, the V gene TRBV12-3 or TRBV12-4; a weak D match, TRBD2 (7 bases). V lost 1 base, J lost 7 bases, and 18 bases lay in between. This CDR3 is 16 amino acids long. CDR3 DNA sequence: TGTGCCAGCAGTTTAGGGACTAGAGGGGGGACAAATACGCAGTATTTT. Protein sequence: CASSLGTRGGTNTQYF.

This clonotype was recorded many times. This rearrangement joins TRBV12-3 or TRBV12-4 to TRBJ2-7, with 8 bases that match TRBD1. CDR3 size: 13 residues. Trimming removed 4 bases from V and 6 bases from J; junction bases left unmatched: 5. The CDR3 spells CASSSGGEVEQYF. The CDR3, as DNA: TGTGCCAGCAGTTCAGGGGGCGAGGTCGAGCAGTACTTC.

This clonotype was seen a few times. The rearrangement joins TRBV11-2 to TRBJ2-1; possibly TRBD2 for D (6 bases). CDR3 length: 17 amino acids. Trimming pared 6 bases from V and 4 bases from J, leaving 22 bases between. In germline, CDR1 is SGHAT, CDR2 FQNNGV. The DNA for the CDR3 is TGTGCCAGCAGTCAAGGGGTGGTCCGGGGGAATTACAATGAGCAGTTCTTC. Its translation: CASSQGVVRGNYNEQFF.

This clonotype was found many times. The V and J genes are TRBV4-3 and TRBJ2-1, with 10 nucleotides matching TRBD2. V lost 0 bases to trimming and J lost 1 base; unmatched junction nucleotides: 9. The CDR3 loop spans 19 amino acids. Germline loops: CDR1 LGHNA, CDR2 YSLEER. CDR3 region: CASSQDLGSGGPSYNEQFF. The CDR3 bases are TGCGCCAGCAGCCAAGATCTGGGTAGCGGGGGGCCTTCCTACAATGAGCAGTTCTTC.

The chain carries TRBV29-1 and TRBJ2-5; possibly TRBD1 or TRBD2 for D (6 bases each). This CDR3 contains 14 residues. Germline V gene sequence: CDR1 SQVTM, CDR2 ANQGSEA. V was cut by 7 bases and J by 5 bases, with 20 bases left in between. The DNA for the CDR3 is TGCAGCGCCGGCCTGATAGGGGGGTCGGAGACCCAGTACTTC. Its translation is CSAGLIGGSETQYF.

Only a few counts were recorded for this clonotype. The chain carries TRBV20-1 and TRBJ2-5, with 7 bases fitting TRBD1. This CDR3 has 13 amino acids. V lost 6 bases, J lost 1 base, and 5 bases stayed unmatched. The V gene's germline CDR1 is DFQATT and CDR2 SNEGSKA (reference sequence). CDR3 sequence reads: CSATTGAQETQYF. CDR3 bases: TGCAGTGCCACTACAGGGGCCCAAGAGACCCAGTACTTC.

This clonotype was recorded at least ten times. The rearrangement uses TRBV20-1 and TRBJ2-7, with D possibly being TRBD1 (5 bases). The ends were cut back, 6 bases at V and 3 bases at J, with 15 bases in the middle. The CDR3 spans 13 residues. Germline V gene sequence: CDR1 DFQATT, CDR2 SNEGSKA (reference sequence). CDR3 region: CSAAPRADYEQYF. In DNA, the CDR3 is TGCAGTGCGGCCCCCAGGGCCGACTACGAGCAGTACTTC.

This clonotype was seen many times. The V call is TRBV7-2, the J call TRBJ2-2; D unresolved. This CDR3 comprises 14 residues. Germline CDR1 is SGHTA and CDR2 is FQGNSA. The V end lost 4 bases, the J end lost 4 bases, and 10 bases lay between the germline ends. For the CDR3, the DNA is TGTGCCAGCAGCTCCCCGGTCCTCACCGGGGAGCTGTTTTTT. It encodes CASSSPVLTGELFF.

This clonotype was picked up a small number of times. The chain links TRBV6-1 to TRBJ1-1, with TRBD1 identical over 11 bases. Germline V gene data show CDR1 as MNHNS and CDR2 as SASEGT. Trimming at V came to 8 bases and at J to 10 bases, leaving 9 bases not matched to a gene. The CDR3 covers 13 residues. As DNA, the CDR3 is TGTGCCAGCCGGGGGACAGGGGGTTTCCGAGCTTTCTTT. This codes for CASRGTGGFRAFF.

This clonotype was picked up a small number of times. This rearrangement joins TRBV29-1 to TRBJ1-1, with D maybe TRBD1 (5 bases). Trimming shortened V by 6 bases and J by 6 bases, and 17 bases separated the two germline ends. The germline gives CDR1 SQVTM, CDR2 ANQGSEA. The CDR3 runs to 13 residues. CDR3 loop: CSVAKQAGAEAFF. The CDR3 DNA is TGCAGCGTGGCCAAACAGGCTGGCGCTGAAGCTTTCTTT.

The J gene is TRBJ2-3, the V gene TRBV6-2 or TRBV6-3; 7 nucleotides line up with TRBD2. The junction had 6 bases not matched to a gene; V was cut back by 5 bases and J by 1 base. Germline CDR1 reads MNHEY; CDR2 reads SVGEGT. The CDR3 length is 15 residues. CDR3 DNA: TGTGCCAGCAGTCCCCCGGCGGGGGGCACAGATACGCAGTATTTT. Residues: CASSPPAGGTDTQYF.

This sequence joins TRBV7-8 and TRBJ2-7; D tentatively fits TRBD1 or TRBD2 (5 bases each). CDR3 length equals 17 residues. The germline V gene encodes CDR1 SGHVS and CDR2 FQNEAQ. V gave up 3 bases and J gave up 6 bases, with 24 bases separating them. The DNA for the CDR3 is TGTGCCAGCAGCTTGCTTTCCATGGGACCCCGGCAGGGCGAGCAGTACTTC. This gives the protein CASSLLSMGPRQGEQYF. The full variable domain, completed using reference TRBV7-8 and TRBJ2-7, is GAGVSQSPRYKVAKRGQDVALRCDPISGHVSLFWYQQALGQGPEFLTYFQNEAQLDKSGLPSDRFFAERPEGSVSTLKIQRTQQEDSAVYLCASSLLSMGPRQGEQYFGPGTRLTVT.

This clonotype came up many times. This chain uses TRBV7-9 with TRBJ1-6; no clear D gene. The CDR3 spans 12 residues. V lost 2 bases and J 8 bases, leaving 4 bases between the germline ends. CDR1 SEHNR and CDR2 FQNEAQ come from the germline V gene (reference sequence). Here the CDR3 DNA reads TGTGCCAGCAGCTTATTAGATTCACCCCTCCACTTT. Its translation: CASSLLDSPLHF.

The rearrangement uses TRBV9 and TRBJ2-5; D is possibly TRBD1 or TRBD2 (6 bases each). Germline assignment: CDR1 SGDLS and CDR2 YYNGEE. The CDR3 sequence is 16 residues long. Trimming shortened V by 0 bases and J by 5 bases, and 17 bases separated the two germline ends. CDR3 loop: CASSVDKGGGGETQYF. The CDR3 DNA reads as TGTGCCAGCAGCGTAGATAAGGGGGGAGGAGGGGAGACCCAGTACTTC. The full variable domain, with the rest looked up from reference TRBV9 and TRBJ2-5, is DSGVTQTPKHLITATGQRVTLRCSPRSGDLSVYWYQQSLDQGLQFLIQYYNGEERAKGNILERFSAQQFPDLHSELNLSSLELGDSALYFCASSVDKGGGGETQYFGPGTRLLVL.

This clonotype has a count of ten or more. CDR3 DNA: TGTGCCAGCAGCACGGGACCGAAAAATTCACCCCTCCACTTT. Translating it yields CASSTGPKNSPLHF. The chain has TRBV14 and TRBJ1-6; a possible D gene is TRBD1 (5 bases). Germline lookup yields CDR1 SGHDN and CDR2 FVKESK. With 5 bases removed from V and 7 bases from J, the gap between germline ends came to 12 bases. This CDR3 comprises 14 residues.

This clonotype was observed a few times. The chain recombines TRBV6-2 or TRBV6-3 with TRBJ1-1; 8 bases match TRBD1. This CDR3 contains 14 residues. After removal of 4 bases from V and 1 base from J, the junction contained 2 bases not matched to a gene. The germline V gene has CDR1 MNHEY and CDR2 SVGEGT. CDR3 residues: CASSSTGANTEAFF. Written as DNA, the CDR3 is TGTGCCAGCAGTTCGACAGGGGCGAACACTGAAGCTTTCTTT.

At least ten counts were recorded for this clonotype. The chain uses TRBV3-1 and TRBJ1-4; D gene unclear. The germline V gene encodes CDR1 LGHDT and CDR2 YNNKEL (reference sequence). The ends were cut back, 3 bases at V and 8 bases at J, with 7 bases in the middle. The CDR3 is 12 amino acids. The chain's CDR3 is CASSHRSEKLFF. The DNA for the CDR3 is TGTGCCAGCAGCCACCGGAGCGAAAAACTGTTTTTT.

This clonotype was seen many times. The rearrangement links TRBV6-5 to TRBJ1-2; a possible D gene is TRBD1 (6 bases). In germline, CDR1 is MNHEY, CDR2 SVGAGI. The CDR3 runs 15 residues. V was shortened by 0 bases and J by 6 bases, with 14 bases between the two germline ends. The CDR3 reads CASSYSGGRLDGYTF. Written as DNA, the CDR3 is TGTGCCAGCAGTTACTCCGGGGGGCGACTGGATGGCTACACCTTC.

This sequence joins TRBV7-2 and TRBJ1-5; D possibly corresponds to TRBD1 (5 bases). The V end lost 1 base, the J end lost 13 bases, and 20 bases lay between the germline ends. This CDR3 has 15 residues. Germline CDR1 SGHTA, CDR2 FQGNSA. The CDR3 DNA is TGTGCCAGCAGCTTAGAGGTGGGGCCAGGGAGGACTCAGCATTTT. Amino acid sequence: CASSLEVGPGRTQHF.

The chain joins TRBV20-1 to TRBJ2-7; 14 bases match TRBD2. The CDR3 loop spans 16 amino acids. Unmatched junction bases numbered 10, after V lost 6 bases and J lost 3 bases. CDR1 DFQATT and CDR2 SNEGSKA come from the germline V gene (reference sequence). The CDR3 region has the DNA TGCAGTGCCTACGGACTAGCGGGAGGTTTATTCTACGAGCAGTACTTC. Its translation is CSAYGLAGGLFYEQYF.

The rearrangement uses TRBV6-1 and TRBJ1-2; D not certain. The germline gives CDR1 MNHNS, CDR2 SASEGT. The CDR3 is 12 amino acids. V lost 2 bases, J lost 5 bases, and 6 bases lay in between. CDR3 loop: CASSESGYGYTF. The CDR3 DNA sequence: TGTGCCAGCAGTGAATCGGGGTATGGCTACACCTTC.

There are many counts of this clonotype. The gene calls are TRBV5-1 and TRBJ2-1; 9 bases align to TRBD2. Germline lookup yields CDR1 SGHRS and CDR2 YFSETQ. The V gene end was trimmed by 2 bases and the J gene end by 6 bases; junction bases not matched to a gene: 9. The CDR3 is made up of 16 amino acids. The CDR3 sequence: CASSLATSGSINEQFF. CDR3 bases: TGCGCCAGCAGCTTAGCTACTAGCGGGTCTATCAATGAGCAGTTCTTC.